This T cell receptor beta chain was identified during a study of T cell responses to AZD1222 COVID-19 vaccine. Study findings and constraints: Compared with day 0, the breadth and depth of the Spike-specific TCR repertoire rose significantly after two doses of AZD1222. Researchers report vaccine-associated CD4 TCRs spanning spike, with dominance at 160-218 and 743-854.

On this clone itself: The target antigen is unknown.

V lost 0 bases, J lost 1 base, and 15 bases lay in between. The CDR3 length is 17 residues. Germline V gives CDR1 SGHAT, CDR2 FQNNGV. TCRdb's table, derived via immunoSEQ multiplex PCR, lists solely in-frame clones and lacks some. The sample yields 110,000 to 150,000 clones, 75% to 90% seen once. The sample was peripheral blood, taken on day 0 of AZD1222 vaccination. This rearrangement joins TRBV11-2 to TRBJ2-5; D is perhaps TRBD1 (6 bases). The source of this sequence is an adult in good health. CDR3 nucleotides: TGTGCCAGCAGCTTAGATCTTGTTACAGGGCTCCAAGAGACCCAGTACTTC. It yields the protein CASSLDLVTGLQETQYF.